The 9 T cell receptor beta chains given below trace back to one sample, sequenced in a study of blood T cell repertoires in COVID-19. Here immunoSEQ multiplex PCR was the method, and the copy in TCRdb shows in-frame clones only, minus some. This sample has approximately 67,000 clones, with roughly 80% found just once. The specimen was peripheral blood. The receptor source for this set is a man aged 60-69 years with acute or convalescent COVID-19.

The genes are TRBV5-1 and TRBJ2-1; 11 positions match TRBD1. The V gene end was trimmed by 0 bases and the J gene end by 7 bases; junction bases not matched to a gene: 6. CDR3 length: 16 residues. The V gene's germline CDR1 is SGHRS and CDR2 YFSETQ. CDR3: CASSLADRGRGNEQFF. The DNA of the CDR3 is TGCGCCAGCAGCTTGGCGGACAGGGGGCGAGGGAATGAGCAGTTCTTC.

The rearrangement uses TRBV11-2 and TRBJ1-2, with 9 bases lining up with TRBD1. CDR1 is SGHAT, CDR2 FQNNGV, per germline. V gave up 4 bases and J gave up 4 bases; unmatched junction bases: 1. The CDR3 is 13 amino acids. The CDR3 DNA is TGTGCCAGCAGCTCGGGACAGGGCTATGGCTACACCTTC. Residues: CASSSGQGYGYTF. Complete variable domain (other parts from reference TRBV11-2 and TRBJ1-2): EAGVAQSPRYKIIEKRQSVAFWCNPISGHATLYWYQQILGQGPKLLIQFQNNGVVDDSQLPKDRFSAERLKGVDSTLKIQPAKLEDSAVYLCASSSGQGYGYTFGSGTRLTVV.

CDR3 sequence (DNA): TGTGCCTGGAGTCTGGTAGCGGGGTACGAGCAGTACTTC. Amino acid sequence: CAWSLVAGYEQYF. J is TRBJ2-7 and V is TRBV30, with TRBD2 matching 8 bases. With 2 bases clipped from V and 4 bases from J, the junction kept 4 bases outside the gene matches. The CDR3 length is 13 residues. The germline CDR1 and CDR2 sequences are GTSNPN and SVGIG (reference sequence). The full variable domain, completed using reference TRBV30 and TRBJ2-7, is SQTIHQWPATLVQPVGSPLSLECTVEGTSNPNLYWYRQAAGRGLQLLFYSVGIGQISSEVPQNLSASRPQDRQFILSSKKLLLSDSGFYLCAWSLVAGYEQYFGPGTRLTVT.

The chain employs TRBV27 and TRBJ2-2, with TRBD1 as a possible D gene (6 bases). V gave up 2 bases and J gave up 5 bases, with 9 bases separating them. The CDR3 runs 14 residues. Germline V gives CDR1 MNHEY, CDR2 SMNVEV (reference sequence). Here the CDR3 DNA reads TGTGCCAGCAGTTTAGGACAGCCAACCGGGGAGCTGTTTTTT. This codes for CASSLGQPTGELFF.

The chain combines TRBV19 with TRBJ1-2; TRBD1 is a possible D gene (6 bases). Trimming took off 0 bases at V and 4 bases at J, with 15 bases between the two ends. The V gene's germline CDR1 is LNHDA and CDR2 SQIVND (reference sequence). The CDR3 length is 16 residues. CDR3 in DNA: TGTGCCAGTAGTATAGACCACAGGGCCCCCCTCTATGGCTACACCTTC. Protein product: CASSIDHRAPLYGYTF.

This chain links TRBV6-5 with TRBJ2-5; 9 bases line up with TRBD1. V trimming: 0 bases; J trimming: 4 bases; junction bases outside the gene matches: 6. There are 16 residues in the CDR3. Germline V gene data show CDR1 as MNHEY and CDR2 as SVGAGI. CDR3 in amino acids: CASSYSGTGYGETQYF. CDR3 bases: TGTGCCAGCAGTTACTCCGGGACAGGGTACGGAGAGACCCAGTACTTC.

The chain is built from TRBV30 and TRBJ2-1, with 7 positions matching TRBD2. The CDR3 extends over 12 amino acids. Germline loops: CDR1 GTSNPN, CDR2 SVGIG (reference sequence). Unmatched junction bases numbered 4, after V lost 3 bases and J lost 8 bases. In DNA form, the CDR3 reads TGTGCCTGGAGGGGAGGGATCCATGAGCAGTTCTTC. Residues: CAWRGGIHEQFF.

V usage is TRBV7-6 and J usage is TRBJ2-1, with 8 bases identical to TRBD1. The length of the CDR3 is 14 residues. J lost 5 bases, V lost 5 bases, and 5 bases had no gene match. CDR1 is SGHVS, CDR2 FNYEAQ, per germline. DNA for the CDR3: TGTGCCAGCAGCCTGACAGGGGAGGACAATGAGCAGTTCTTC. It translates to CASSLTGEDNEQFF.

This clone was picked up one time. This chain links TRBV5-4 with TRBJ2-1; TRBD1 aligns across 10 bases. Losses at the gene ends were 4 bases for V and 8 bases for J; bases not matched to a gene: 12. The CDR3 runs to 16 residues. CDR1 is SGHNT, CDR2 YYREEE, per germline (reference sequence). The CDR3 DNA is TGTGCCAGCAGCCGAAAACTGACAGGGGGCGTCGATGAGCAGTTCTTC. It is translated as CASSRKLTGGVDEQFF.